The rows below give T cell receptor beta chains drawn from one sample of a study of blood T cell repertoires in COVID-19. Data came from immunoSEQ multiplex PCR; TCRdb stores just in-frame clones and leaves some out. Of 200,000 to 300,000 clones in the sample, approximately 86% were seen once. The sample consisted of peripheral blood. These receptors all stem from a man aged 25-40 years with active or convalescent COVID-19. Both conserved end residues are part of each CDR3. A D gene is named only where the DNA matches it firmly. Expanded clones get a size class; other rows say once, few or many, or leave the size out.

TRBJ2-3,NA,TRBV6-5,NA,CASTDSRAGADTQYF,TGTGCCAGCACCGACTCTAGAGCAGGGGCAGATACGCAGTATTTT
TRBJ1-2,few,TRBV27,TRBD1,CASSPQGSYGYTF,TGTGCCAGCAGTCCACAGGGGAGCTATGGCTACACCTTC
TRBJ2-7,NA,TRBV4-1,TRBD1,CASRRTGTGAYEQYF,TGCGCCAGCAGGCGGACCGGGACAGGGGCCTACGAGCAGTACTTC
TRBJ2-7,NA,TRBV5-4,TRBD1,CASSSGQGAVSYEQYF,TGTGCCAGCAGCAGTGGACAGGGGGCGGTCTCCTACGAGCAGTACTTC
TRBJ1-1,NA,TRBV2,TRBD1,CASYGGTGATEAFF,TGTGCCAGCTATGGAGGGACAGGGGCCACTGAAGCTTTCTTT
TRBJ2-3,NA,TRBV9,NA,CASGDLHTDTQYF,TGTGCCAGCGGGGACTTACACACAGATACGCAGTATTTT
TRBJ1-2,NA,TRBV6-5,NA,CASSAGRRSYGYTF,TGTGCCAGTAGCGCGGGGAGGAGAAGCTATGGCTACACCTTC
TRBJ2-7,NA,TRBV7-8,TRBD1,CASGDRGSYEQYF,TGTGCCAGCGGGGACAGGGGCTCCTACGAGCAGTACTTC
TRBJ1-4,NA,TRBV4-3,TRBD1,CASSPLRGSNEKLFF,TGCGCCAGCAGCCCCCTCAGGGGGTCTAATGAAAAACTGTTTTTT
TRBJ1-1,NA,TRBV4-1,NA,CASSQDRPLGVNTEAFF,TGCGCCAGCAGCCAAGACCGGCCTCTAGGTGTGAACACTGAAGCTTTCTTT
TRBJ2-1,NA,TRBV30,TRBD1,CAWRTPLLTGKYNEQFF,TGTGCCTGGAGAACTCCCCTCTTGACAGGGAAATACAATGAGCAGTTCTTC
TRBJ1-5,once,TRBV24-1,TRBD1,CATSDEKTQGERPQHF,TGTGCCACCAGTGATGAAAAAACGCAGGGGGAGCGGCCCCAGCATTTT
TRBJ2-7,few,TRBV7-8,TRBD2,CASSPTRIAGYEQYF,TGTGCCAGCAGCCCTACCCGGATAGCGGGGTACGAGCAGTACTTC
TRBJ2-4,once,TRBV2,TRBD2,CASSESGGLNIQYF,TGTGCCAGCAGTGAATCGGGGGGACTAAACATTCAGTACTTC
TRBJ2-6,NA,TRBV4-2,NA,CASSPRWSSGANVLTF,TGTGCCAGCAGCCCAAGATGGAGCTCTGGGGCCAACGTCCTGACTTTC
TRBJ1-3,NA,TRBV9,NA,CASSVGGNSGNTIYF,TGTGCCAGCAGCGTAGGAGGGAACTCTGGAAACACCATATATTTT